This record concerns one TCR beta chain sequence. Seattle researchers signed up patients amid active infection and tracked them longitudinally. The data belong to a study of blood T cell repertoires in COVID-19. Study-level information: Samples taken during acute and convalescent COVID-19 were collected in the United States, Italy and Spain.

The CDR3 runs 13 residues. J lost 5 bases, V lost 5 bases, and 6 bases had no gene match. Germline values: CDR1 SGHAT, CDR2 FQDESV (reference sequence). Study processing details: Estimates of nucleated cell counts were drawn from the amplification of reference gene primers. The assay was immunoSEQ multiplex PCR, and TCRdb's table has in-frame clones only and misses some. For V, J and clone size, that table is used; D and trimming come from the DNA. The table shows some 230,000 clones, with 82% occurring only once. The sequence was obtained from a woman of 80 years or more with COVID-19, enrolled during active disease. The chain joins TRBV11-1 to TRBJ2-7; TRBD1 agrees at 7 bases. The sequenced sample was peripheral blood. CDR3 sequence: CASSTDRVHEQYF. The CDR3 DNA reads as TGTGCCAGCAGCACAGACAGGGTCCACGAGCAGTACTTC. Using reference TRBV11-1 and TRBJ2-7 for the parts outside the CDR3, the full variable domain is EAEVAQSPRYKITEKSQAVAFWCDPISGHATLYWYRQILGQGPELLVQFQDESVVDDSQLPKDRFSAERLKGVDSTLKIQPAELGDSAMYLCASSTDRVHEQYFGPGTRLTVT.